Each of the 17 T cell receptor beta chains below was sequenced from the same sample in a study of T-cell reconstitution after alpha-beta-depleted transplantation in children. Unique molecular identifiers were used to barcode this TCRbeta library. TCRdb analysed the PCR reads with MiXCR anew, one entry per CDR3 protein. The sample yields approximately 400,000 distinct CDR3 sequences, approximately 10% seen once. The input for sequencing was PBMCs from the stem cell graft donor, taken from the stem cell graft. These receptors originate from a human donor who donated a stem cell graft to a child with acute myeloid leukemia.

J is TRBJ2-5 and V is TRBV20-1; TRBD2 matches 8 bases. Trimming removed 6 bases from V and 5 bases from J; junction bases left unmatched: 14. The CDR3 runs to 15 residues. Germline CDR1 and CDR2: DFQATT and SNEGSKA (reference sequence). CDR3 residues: CSAPVPGLGSETQYF. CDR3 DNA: TGCAGTGCCCCAGTCCCGGGACTAGGTTCGGAGACCCAGTACTTC.

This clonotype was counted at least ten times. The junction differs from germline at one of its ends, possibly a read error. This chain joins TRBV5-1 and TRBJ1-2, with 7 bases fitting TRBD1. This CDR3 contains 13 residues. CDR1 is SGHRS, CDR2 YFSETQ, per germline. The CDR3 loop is CASSFDRDYGYTF. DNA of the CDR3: TGTGCCAGCAGCTTCGACAGGGACTATGGCTACACCTTC.

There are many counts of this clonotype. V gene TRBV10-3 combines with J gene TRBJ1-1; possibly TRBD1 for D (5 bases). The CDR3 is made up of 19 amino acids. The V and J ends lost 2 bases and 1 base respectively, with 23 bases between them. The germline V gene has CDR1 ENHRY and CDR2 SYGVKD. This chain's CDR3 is CAISEKVWGRTVTNTEAFF. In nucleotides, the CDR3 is TGTGCCATCAGTGAGAAGGTCTGGGGCAGGACGGTAACGAACACTGAAGCTTTCTTT.

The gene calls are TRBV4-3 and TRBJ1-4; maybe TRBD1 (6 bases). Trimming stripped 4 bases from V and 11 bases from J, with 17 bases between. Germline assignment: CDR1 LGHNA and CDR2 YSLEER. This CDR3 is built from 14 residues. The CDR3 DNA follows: TGCGCCAGCAGCCGGGACAACCAAGTCAGGAAACTGTTTTTT. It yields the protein CASSRDNQVRKLFF.

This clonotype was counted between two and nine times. CDR3 nucleotides: TGCAGCGTTGTACCTGCCACAGGGTCGTGGAACACCGGGGAGCTGTTTTTT. Protein: CSVVPATGSWNTGELFF. The chain uses TRBV29-1 and TRBJ2-2; D possibly corresponds to TRBD1 (6 bases). The V gene lost 4 bases and the J gene lost 1 base, with 19 bases spanning the gap. The germline V gene has CDR1 SQVTM and CDR2 ANQGSEA. This CDR3 spans 17 amino acids.

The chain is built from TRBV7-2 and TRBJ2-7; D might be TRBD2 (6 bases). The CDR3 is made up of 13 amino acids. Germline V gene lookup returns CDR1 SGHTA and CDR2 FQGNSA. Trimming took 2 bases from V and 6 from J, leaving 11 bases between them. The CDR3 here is CASSLKRELEQYF. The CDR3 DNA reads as TGTGCCAGCAGCTTAAAACGGGAGCTCGAGCAGTACTTC.

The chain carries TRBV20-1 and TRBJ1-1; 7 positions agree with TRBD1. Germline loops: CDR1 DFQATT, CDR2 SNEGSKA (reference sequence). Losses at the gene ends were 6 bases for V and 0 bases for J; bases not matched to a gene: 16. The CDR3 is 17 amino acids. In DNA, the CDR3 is TGCAGTGCGAGGGACAGTGGAAGGGGGAGCATGAACACTGAAGCTTTCTTT. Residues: CSARDSGRGSMNTEAFF.

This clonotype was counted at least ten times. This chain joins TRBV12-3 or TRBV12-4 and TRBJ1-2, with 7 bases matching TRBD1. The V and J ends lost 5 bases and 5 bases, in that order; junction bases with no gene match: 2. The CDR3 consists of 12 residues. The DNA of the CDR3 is TGTGCCAGCAGTCAGGGGGGATATGGCTACACCTTC. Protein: CASSQGGYGYTF.

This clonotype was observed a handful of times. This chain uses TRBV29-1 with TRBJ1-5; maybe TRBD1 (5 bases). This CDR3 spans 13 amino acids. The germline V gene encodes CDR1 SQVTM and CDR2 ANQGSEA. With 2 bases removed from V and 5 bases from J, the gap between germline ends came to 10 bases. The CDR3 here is CSVEQGLDQPQHF. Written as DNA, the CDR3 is TGCAGCGTTGAACAGGGTCTGGATCAGCCCCAGCATTTT.

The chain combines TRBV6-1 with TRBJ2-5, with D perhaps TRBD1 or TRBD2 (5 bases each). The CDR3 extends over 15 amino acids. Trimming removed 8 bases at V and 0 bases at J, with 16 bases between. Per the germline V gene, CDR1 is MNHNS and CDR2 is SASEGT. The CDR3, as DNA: TGTGCCAGCGGCTGGGACCCCGAGTACCAAGAGACCCAGTACTTC. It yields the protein CASGWDPEYQETQYF.

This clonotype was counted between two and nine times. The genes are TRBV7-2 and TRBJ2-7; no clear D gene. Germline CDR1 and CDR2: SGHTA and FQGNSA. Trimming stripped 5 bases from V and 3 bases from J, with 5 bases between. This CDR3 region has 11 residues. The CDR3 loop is CASSPVYEQYF. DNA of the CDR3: TGTGCCAGCAGCCCCGTCTACGAGCAGTACTTC.

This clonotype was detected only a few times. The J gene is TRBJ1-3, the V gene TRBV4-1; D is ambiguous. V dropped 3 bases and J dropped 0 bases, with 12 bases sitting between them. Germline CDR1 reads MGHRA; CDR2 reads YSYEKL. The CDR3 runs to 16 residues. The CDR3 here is CASSHVDGFSGNTIYF. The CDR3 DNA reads TGCGCCAGCAGCCATGTGGACGGGTTCTCTGGAAACACCATATATTTT.

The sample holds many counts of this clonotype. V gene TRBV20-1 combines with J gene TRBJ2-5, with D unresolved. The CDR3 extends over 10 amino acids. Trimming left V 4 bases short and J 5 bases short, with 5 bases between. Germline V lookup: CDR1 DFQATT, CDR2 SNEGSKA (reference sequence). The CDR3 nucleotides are TGCAGTGCTAAGCGTGAGACCCAGTACTTC. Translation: CSAKRETQYF.

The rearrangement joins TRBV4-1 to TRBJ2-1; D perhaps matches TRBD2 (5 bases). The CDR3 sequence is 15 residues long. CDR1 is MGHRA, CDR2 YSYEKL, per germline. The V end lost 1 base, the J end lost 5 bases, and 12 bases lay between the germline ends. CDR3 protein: CASSQGPRADNEQFF. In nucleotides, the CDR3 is TGCGCCAGCAGCCAAGGCCCGCGGGCCGACAATGAGCAGTTCTTC.

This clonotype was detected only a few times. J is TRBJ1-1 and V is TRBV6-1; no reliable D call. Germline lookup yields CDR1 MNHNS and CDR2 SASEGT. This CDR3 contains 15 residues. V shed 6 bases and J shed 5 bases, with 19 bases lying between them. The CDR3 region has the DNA TGTGCCAGCAGCGTCCTTGCGGGCAGAATTACTGAAGCTTTCTTT. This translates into CASSVLAGRITEAFF.

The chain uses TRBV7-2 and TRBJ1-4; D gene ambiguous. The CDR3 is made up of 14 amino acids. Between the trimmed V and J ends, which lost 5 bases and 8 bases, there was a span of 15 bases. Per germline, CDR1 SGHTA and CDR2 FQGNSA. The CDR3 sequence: CASSPDTLGEKLFF. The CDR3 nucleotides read TGTGCCAGCAGCCCAGACACCCTGGGGGAAAAACTGTTTTTT.

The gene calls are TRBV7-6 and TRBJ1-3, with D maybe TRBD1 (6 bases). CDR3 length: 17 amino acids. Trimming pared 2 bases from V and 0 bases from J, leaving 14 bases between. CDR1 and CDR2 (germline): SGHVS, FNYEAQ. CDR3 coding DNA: TGTGCCAGCAGCTTACTGACCGTAGGGGGCTCTGGAAACACCATATATTTT. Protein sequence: CASSLLTVGGSGNTIYF.